The present T cell receptor (beta chain) was sequenced within a study of identical twins' blood T cells. TCRdb analysed the 5' RACE reads with MiXCR anew, one entry per CDR3 protein. Of 300,000 to 400,000 distinct CDR3 sequences in the sample, about 28% are singletons; the top ten hold around 5.6%. This clonotype has more than one count but fewer than ten. A junction end diverges from the germline sequence, so it may reflect a read error. The clonotype was recovered from a woman aged 18 to 50 in good health. Sample: PBMCs.

CDR3 amino acids: CANSLAKRGGETDTQYF. The CDR3 nucleotides are TGTGCCAACAGCTTAGCGAAACGCGGCGGGGAAACAGATACGCAGTATTTT. V gene TRBV7-9 combines with J gene TRBJ2-3, with D perhaps TRBD2 (6 bases). The germline V gene has CDR1 SEHNR and CDR2 FQNEAQ (reference sequence). The CDR3 has 17 amino acids.